The entry below gives a single TCR beta chain sequence along with its context. The antigen is undetermined. This sample stems from a study of blood T cells in healthy people across ages. Study results and limitations: Calculation of diversity from one million T cells yielded estimates considered to be underestimates.

With a J-beta primer mix and a sample-barcoded 5' primer, a second PCR ran about 6 to 11 cycles. A tag from a template-switch adaptor with 12 random nucleotides marked each cDNA molecule. Each CDR3 protein is one row after TCRdb ran MiXCR on the 5' RACE reads. The table records 780,000 or so distinct CDR3 sequences, just under 25% of them present only once. The ends were cut back, 6 bases at V and 3 bases at J, with 11 bases in the middle. The CDR3 loop spans 12 amino acids. Looked up from germline, CDR1 is SQVTM and CDR2 is ANQGSEA. This sample also belongs to another study, concerning T cells of mothers and their children. That work adds: Per 15 ul, 1.5 ug of RNA was used, with all extracted RNA going into cDNA synthesis. Over 8 million reads per mother and roughly 3 million per child were obtained.

This sequence was found in a boy aged 10-17 years in good health. The sequenced sample was blood. The chain has TRBV29-1 and TRBJ2-5; D is possibly TRBD1 (6 bases). This chain's CDR3 is CSVTGPKETQYF. The CDR3 DNA sequence: TGCAGCGTGACAGGTCCAAAAGAGACCCAGTACTTC.